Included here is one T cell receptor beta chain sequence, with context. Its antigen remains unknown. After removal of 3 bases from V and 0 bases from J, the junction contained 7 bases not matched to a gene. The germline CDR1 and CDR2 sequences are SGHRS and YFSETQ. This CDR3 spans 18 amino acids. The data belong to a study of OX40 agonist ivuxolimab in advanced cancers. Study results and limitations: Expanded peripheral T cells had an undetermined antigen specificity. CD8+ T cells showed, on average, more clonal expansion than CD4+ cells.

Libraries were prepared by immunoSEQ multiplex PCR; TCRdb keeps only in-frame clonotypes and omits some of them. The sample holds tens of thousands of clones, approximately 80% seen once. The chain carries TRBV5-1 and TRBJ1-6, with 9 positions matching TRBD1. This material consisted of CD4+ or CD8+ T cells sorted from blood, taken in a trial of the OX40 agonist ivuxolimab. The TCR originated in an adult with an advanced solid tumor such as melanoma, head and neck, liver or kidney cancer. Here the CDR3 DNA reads TGCGCCAGCAGCTCCGGGACAGGGTCCGGCTCCTATAATTCACCCCTCCACTTT. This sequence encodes CASSSGTGSGSYNSPLHF.